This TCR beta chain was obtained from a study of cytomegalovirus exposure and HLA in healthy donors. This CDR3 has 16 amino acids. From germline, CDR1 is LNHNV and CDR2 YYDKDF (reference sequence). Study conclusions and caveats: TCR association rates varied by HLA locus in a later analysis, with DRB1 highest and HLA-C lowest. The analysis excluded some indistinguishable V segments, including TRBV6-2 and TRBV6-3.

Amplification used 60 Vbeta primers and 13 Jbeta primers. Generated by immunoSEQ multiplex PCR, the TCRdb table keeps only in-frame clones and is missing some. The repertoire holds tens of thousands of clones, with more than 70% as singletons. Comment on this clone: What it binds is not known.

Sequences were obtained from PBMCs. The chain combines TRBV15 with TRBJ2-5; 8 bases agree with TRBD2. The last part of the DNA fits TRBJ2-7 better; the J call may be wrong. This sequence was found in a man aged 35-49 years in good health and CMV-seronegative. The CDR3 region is CATSTVSAGRGAEQYF. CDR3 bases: TGTGCCACCAGCACCGTGTCAGCGGGGCGGGGGGCCGAGCAGTACTTC.